This TCR beta chain was sequenced in a study of shared clonotypes between healthy human individuals. The CDR3 totals 14 residues. V was trimmed by 1 base and J by 1 base, leaving 7 bases between them. Germline values: CDR1 SEHNR, CDR2 FQNEAQ (reference sequence). The donors were adults (healthy and HIV-negative) with no recent acute infections or vaccinations. Naive CD45RA+ and memory CD45RA-negative subsets were split from CD4+ cells. This clone showed up just once. Libraries were prepared by immunoSEQ multiplex PCR; TCRdb keeps only in-frame clonotypes and omits some of them. Seen here are about 2,500,000 clones, approximately 92% observed once, and the top ten hold about 0.13%.

Sequenced sample: naive CD4+ T cells sorted from blood. The subset was: CD45RA+ positively selected. This receptor was identified in a man younger than 35 in good health. V usage is TRBV7-9 and J usage is TRBJ2-5; D remains ambiguous. The CDR3 DNA is TGTGCCAGCAGCTTAGATATCGTCCAAGAGACCCAGTACTTC. Amino acids: CASSLDIVQETQYF. Based on the CDR3 plus reference TRBV7-9 and TRBJ2-5, the full variable domain is DTGVSQNPRHKITKRGQNVTFRCDPISEHNRLYWYRQTLGQGPEFLTYFQNEAQLEKSRLLSDRFSAERPKGSFSTLEIQRTEQGDSAMYLCASSLDIVQETQYFGPGTRLLVL.